This T cell receptor (beta chain) stems from a study of T cell clonotyping in hematopoietic cell transplantation. General study findings and limits: At the given depth, recipient repertoires were over 95% de novo clonotypes. Recipient TCR diversity dropped after transplant; expanded clonotypes rose from day 30 to 180. Higher Inverse Simpson Index values in graft donor and pretransplant recipient predicted broader posttransplant TCR diversity.

Concerning this clone: What it binds is not known.

This table comes from immunoSEQ multiplex PCR, and its TCRdb copy is limited to in-frame clones, with some not included. The sample carries 13,000 to 15,000 clones, around 98% recorded once. Samples: about 28 days before transplant, then days 30, 100 and 180 after. Deletions cut 7 bases from V and 6 bases from J, with 15 bases between. CDR1 and CDR2 (germline): LNHDA, SQIVND (reference sequence). The CDR3 covers 13 residues. This TCR came from a female patient aged 50 to 60 who had an allogeneic stem cell transplant from an unrelated donor, so T cells may come from the graft donor. Some clones in this sample may be carry-over from other donors' samples. The sample consisted of peripheral blood mononuclear cells, taken 30 days after allogeneic stem cell transplant. This chain uses TRBV19 with TRBJ1-1; D gene ambiguous. The CDR3 sequence is CASMSPGRAEAFF. CDR3 coding DNA: TGTGCCAGTATGTCCCCGGGTAGGGCTGAAGCTTTCTTT.